The sequence of this T cell receptor beta chain was determined in a study of blood T cell repertoires in COVID-19. Whole-study context: Sample material is recorded as cDNA or gDNA derived from T cells, B-cell-depleted T cells, or PBMCs.

Repertoires were generated with immunoSEQ multiplex PCR, while TCRdb's copy carries only in-frame clones and drops some. The sample lists 50,000 or so clones, about 88% seen once, with about 26% in the top ten. In germline, CDR1 is LNHDA, CDR2 SQIVND (reference sequence). CDR3 length equals 15 residues. Unmatched junction bases numbered 6, after V lost 2 bases and J lost 4 bases. The receptor's source is a human donor in a cohort sampled during active COVID-19. This chain links TRBV19 with TRBJ1-2; 8 nucleotides align to TRBD1. Sequences were obtained from peripheral blood. CDR3 nucleotide sequence: TGTGCCAGTAGTATACCGACAGGGGCAGGCTATGGCTACACCTTC. Its translation is CASSIPTGAGYGYTF.